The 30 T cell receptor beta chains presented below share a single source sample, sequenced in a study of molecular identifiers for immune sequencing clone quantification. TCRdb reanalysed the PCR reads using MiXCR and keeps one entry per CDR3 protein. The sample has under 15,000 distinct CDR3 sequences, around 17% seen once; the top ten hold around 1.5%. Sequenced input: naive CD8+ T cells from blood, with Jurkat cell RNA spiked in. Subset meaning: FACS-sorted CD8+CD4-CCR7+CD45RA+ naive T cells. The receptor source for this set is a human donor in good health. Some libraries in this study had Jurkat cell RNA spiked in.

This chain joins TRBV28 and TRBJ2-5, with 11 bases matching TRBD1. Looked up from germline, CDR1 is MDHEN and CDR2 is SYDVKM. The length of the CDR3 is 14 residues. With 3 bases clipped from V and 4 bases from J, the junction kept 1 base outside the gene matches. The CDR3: CASSFGTGGETQYF. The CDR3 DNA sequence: TGTGCCAGCAGTTTCGGGACAGGGGGAGAGACCCAGTACTTC.

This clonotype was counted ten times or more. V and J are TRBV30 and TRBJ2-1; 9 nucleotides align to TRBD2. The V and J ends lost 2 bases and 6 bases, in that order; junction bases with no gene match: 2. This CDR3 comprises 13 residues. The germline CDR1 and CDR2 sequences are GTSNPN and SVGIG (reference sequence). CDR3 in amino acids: CAWSLLAGNEQFF. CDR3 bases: TGTGCCTGGAGTTTACTAGCGGGCAATGAGCAGTTCTTC.

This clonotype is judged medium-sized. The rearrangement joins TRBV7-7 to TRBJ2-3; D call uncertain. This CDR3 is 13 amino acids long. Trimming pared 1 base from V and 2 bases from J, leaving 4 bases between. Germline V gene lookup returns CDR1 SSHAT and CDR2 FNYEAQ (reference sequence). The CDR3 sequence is CASSLVNTDTQYF. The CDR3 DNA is TGTGCCAGCAGCTTAGTCAACACAGATACGCAGTATTTT.

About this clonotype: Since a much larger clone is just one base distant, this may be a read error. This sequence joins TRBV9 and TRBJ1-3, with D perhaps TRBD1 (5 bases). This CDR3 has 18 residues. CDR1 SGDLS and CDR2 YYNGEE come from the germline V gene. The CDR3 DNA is TGTGCCAGCAGCGCGTATCACGGGGCGCGAGGATCTGGAAACGCCATATATTTT. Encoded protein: CASSAYHGARGSGNAIYF.

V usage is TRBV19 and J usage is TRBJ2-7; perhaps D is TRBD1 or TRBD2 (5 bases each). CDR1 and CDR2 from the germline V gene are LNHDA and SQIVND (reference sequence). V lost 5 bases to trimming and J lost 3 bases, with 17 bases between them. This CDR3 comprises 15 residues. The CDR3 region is CASSFGSLGVYEQYF. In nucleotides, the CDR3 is TGTGCCAGTAGTTTTGGCTCTTTGGGGGTCTACGAGCAGTACTTC.

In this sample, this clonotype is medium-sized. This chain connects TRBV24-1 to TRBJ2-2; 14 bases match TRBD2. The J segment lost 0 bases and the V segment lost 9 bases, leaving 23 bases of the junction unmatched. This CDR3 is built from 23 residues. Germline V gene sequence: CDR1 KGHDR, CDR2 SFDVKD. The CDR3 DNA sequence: TGTGCCACCCATTCATCCGGGACAGGGGGACTAGCGGGAGAGGTGGCGAACACCGGGGAGCTGTTTTTT. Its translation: CATHSSGTGGLAGEVANTGELFF.

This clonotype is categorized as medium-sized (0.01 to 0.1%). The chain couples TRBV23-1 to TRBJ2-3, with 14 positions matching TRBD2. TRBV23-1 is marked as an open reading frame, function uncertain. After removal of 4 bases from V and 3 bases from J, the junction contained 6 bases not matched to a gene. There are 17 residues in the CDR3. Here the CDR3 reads CASSPRTSGRFTDTQYF. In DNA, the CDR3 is TGCGCCAGCAGTCCACGGACTAGCGGGAGGTTTACAGATACGCAGTATTTT.

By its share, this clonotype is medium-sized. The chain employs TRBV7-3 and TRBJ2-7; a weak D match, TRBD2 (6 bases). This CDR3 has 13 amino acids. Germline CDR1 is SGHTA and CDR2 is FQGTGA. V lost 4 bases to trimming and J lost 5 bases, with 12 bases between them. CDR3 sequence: CASSSTGGDEQYF. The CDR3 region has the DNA TGTGCCAGCAGCTCTACCGGAGGGGACGAGCAGTACTTC.

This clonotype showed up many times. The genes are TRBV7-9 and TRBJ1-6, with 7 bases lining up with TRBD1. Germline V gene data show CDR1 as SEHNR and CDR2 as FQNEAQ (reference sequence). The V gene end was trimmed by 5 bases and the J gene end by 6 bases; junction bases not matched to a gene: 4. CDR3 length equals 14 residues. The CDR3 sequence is CASSAGQVNSPLHF. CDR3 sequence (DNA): TGTGCCAGCAGCGCTGGACAGGTTAATTCACCCCTCCACTTT.

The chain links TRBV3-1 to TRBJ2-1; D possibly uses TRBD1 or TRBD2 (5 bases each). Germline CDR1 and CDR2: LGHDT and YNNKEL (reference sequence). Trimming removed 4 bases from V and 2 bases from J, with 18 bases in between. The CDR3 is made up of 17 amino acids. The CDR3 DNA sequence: TGTGCCAGCAGCCCCACAGGAGCGGACCTTACCTACAATGAGCAGTTCTTC. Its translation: CASSPTGADLTYNEQFF.

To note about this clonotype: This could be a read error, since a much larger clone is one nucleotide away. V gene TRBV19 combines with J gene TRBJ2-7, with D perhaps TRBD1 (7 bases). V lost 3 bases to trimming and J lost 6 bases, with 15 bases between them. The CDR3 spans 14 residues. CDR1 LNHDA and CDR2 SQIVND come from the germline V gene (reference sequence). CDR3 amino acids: CASSMRDSSGEQYF. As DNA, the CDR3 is TGTGCCAGTAGTATGCGGGACAGTTCCGGCGAGCAGTACTTC.

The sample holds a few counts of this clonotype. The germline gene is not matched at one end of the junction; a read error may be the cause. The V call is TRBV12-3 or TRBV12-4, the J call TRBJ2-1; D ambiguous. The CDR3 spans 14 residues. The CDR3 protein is CANSQPQRRGEQFF. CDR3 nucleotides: TGTGCCAACAGTCAACCCCAAAGGCGCGGTGAGCAGTTCTTC.

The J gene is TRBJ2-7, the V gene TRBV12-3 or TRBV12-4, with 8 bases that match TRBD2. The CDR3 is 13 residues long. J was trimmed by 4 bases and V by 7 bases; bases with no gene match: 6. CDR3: CASNSGIGYEQYF. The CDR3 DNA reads TGTGCCAGCAATAGCGGGATAGGGTACGAGCAGTACTTC.

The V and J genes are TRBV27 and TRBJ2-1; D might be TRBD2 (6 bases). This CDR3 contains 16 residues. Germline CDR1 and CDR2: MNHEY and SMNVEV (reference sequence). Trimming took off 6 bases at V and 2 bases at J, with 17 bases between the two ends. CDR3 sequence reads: CASSSSPEGTYNEQFF. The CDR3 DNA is TGTGCCAGCAGCTCCTCCCCGGAGGGGACCTACAATGAGCAGTTCTTC.

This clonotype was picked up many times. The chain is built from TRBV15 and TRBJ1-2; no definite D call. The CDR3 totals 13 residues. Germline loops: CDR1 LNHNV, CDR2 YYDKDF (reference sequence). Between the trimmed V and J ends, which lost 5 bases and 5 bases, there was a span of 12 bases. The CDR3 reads CATSPLPWYGYTF. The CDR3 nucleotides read TGTGCCACCAGCCCACTACCGTGGTATGGCTACACCTTC.

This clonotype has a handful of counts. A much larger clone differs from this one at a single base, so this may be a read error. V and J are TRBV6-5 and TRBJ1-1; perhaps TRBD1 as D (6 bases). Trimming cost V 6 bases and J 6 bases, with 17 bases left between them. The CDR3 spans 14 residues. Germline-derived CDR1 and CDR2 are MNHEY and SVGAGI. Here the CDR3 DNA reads TGTGCCAGCAGCCAGGCAGGGGAGAAGTCTGAAGCTTTCTTT. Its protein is CASSQAGEKSEAFF.

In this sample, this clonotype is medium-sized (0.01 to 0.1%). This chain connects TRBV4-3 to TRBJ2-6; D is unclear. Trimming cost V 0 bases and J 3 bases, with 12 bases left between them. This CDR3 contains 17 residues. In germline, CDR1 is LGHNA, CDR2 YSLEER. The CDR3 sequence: CASSQDSALVGANVLTF. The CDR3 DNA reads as TGCGCCAGCAGCCAAGACTCAGCGCTAGTTGGGGCCAACGTCCTGACTTTC.

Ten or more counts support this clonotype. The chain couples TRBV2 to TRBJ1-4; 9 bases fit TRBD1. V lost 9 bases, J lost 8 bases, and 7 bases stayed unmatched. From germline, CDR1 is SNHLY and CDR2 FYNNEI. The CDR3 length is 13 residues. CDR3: CASTGGFGEKLFF. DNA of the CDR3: TGTGCCAGTACAGGGGGCTTTGGGGAAAAACTGTTTTTT. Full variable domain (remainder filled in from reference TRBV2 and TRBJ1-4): EPEVTQTPSHQVTQMGQEVILRCVPISNHLYFYWYRQILGQKVEFLVSFYNNEISEKSEIFDDQFSVERPDGSNFTLKIRSTKLEDSAMYFCASTGGFGEKLFFGSGTQLSVL.

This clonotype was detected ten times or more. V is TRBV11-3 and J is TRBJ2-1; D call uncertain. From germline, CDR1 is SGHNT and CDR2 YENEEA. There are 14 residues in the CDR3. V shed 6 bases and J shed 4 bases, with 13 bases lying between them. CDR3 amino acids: CASSSSVTYNEQFF. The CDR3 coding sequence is TGTGCCAGCAGTTCCTCAGTCACTTACAATGAGCAGTTCTTC.

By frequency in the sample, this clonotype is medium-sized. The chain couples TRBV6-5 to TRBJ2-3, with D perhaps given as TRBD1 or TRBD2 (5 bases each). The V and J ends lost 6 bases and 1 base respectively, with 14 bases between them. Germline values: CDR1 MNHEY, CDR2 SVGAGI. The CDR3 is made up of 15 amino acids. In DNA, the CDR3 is TGTGCCAGCAGCTTGGGACCCAGGGGCACAGATACGCAGTATTTT. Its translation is CASSLGPRGTDTQYF.

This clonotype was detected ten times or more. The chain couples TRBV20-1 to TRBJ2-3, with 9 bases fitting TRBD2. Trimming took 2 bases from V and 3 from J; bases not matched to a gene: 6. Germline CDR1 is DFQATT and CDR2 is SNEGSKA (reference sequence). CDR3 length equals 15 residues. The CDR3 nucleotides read TGCAGTGCTAGATCTCTAGCGGGAAGGACAGATACGCAGTATTTT. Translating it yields CSARSLAGRTDTQYF.

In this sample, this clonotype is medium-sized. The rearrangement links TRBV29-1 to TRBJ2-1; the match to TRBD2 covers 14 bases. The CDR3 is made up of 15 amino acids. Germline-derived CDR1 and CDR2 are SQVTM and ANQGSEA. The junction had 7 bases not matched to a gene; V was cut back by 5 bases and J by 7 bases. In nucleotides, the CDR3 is TGCAGCGTTTTACCCTGGACTAGCGGGAGGAATGAGCAGTTCTTC. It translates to CSVLPWTSGRNEQFF.

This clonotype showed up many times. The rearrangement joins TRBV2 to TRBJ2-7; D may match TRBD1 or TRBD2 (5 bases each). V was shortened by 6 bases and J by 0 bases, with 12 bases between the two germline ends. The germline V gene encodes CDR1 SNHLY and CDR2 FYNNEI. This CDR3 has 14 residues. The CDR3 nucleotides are TGTGCCAGCAGAGCCTGGGGGAGCTCCTACGAGCAGTACTTC. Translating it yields CASRAWGSSYEQYF.

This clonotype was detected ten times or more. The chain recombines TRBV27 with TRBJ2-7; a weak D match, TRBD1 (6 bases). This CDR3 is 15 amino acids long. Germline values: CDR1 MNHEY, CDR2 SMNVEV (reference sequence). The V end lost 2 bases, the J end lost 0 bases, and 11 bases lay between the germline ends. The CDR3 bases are TGTGCCAGCAGTTTAGGGACACCGGTCTCCTACGAGCAGTACTTC. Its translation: CASSLGTPVSYEQYF.

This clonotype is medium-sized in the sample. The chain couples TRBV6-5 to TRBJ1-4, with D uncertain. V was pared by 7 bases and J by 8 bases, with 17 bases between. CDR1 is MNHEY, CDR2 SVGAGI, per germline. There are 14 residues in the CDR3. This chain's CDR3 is CASTNGRPLEKLFF. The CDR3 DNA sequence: TGTGCCAGCACAAACGGACGTCCCTTGGAAAAACTGTTTTTT.

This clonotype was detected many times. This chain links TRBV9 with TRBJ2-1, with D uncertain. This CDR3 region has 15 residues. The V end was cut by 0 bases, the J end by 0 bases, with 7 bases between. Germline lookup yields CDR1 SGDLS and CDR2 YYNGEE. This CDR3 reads CASSVGDISYNEQFF. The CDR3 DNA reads TGTGCCAGCAGCGTAGGCGATATCTCCTACAATGAGCAGTTCTTC.

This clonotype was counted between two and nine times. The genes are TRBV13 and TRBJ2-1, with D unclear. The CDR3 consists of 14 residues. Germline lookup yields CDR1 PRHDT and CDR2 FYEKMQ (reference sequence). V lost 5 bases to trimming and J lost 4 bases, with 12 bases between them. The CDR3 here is CASSLLADYNEQFF. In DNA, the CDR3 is TGTGCCAGCAGCCTCCTTGCTGATTACAATGAGCAGTTCTTC.

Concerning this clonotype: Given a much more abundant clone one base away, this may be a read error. DNA of the CDR3: TGTGCCAGCAGCTTTGGGACAGGATATATTCAGTATTTT. It yields the protein CASSFGTGYIQYF. The chain couples TRBV11-2 to TRBJ2-3, with 8 nucleotides matching TRBD1. The CDR3 has 13 residues. The germline gives CDR1 SGHAT, CDR2 FQNNGV. The ends lost 3 bases at V and 12 bases at J; junction bases unmatched: 8.

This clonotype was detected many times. The CDR3 coding sequence is TGTGCCAGCAGTTTGGGTAGCGGGACGTCCCTCGAGCAGTACTTC. It yields the protein CASSLGSGTSLEQYF. This chain joins TRBV27 and TRBJ2-7; TRBD2 matches 8 bases. Germline V lookup: CDR1 MNHEY, CDR2 SMNVEV (reference sequence). Trimming removed 3 bases from V and 6 bases from J; junction bases left unmatched: 10. The CDR3 extends over 15 amino acids.

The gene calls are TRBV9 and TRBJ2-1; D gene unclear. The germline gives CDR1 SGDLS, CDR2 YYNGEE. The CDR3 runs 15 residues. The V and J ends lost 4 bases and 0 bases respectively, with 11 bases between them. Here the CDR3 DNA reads TGTGCCAGCAGCCTCGACTTCCCCTCCTACAATGAGCAGTTCTTC. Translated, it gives CASSLDFPSYNEQFF.